This is a list of T cell receptor beta chains from one sample in a study of T-cell memory formation after mild COVID-19. TCRdb independently ran MiXCR on the 5' RACE reads; one entry per CDR3 protein. The table lists roughly 580,000 distinct CDR3 sequences, roughly 17% of them singletons, with 9.5% to 15% in the top ten. The sample taken for sequencing was PBMCs or a T cell subset sorted from them (not recorded which). The receptors originated from an adult woman who had mild COVID-19 (a few samples of this study predate the infection). Cell type and time point are not known. Both conserved end residues are part of each CDR3. Fields, in order: CDR3 DNA, CDR3 protein, D gene, J gene, clone size, V gene. A D gene is named only where the DNA matches it firmly. The size field is filled for only some rows; it gives once, few, many or a size class.

CDR3 DNA: TGCGCCAGCAGCCCGTCCCCAGGCTGGGACGAGCAGTACTTC
CDR3 protein: CASSPSPGWDEQYF
D gene: -
J gene: TRBJ2-7
clone size: few
V gene: TRBV4-3

CDR3 DNA: TGCAGTGCTAATCTGGGCTACGAGCAGTACTTC
CDR3 protein: CSANLGYEQYF
D gene: -
J gene: TRBJ2-7
clone size: -
V gene: TRBV20-1

CDR3 DNA: TGTGCCAGTAGTGTCCGGAATCCGTATAATTCACCCCTCCACTTT
CDR3 protein: CASSVRNPYNSPLHF
D gene: -
J gene: TRBJ1-6
clone size: few
V gene: TRBV19

CDR3 DNA: TGCGACAGCAGCTTGTCGAGGGAACGACACTACGAGCAGTACTTC
CDR3 protein: CDSSLSRERHYEQYF
D gene: -
J gene: TRBJ2-7
clone size: -
V gene: TRBV5-1

CDR3 DNA: TGCGCCAGCAGCGCGGGACAGGGGCGCTACACCTTC
CDR3 protein: CASSAGQGRYTF
D gene: TRBD1
J gene: TRBJ1-2
clone size: few
V gene: TRBV5-1

CDR3 DNA: TGTGCCAGCAGCCAAGAGGAGAACATTGAAGCTTTCTTT
CDR3 protein: CASSQEENIEAFF
D gene: -
J gene: TRBJ1-1
clone size: -
V gene: TRBV4-2

CDR3 DNA: TGTGCCAGCAGCCGCGGGACTAGCGGGACTTCTCTCAATGAGCAGTTCTTC
CDR3 protein: CASSRGTSGTSLNEQFF
D gene: TRBD2
J gene: TRBJ2-1
clone size: few
V gene: TRBV3-1

CDR3 DNA: TGTGCCAGCAGTCTTATATACCCCGGGACAGGGAACTACGAGCAGTACTTC
CDR3 protein: CASSLIYPGTGNYEQYF
D gene: TRBD1
J gene: TRBJ2-7
clone size: few
V gene: TRBV27

CDR3 DNA: TGTGCCAGCAGCCAAGATATAAGGGTGCGGCAGTACTTC
CDR3 protein: CASSQDIRVRQYF
D gene: -
J gene: TRBJ2-7
clone size: -
V gene: TRBV3-1

CDR3 DNA: TGTGCCAGCAGTTCTGGATTGACAGCCCTAGGTCAGCCCCAGCATTTT
CDR3 protein: CASSSGLTALGQPQHF
D gene: -
J gene: TRBJ1-5
clone size: few
V gene: TRBV6-5

CDR3 DNA: TGTGCCAGCAGCCGTCCCTCGGTCAATGAGCAGTTCTTC
CDR3 protein: CASSRPSVNEQFF
D gene: -
J gene: TRBJ2-1
clone size: -
V gene: TRBV12-3/TRBV12-4

CDR3 DNA: TGTGCCAGCAGCGTAGAAATACCGAACACCGGGGAGCTGTTTTTT
CDR3 protein: CASSVEIPNTGELFF
D gene: -
J gene: TRBJ2-2
clone size: -
V gene: TRBV9

CDR3 DNA: TGTGCCAGCAGCGCCCCGGGGACAGGAAATCAGCCCCAGCATTTT
CDR3 protein: CASSAPGTGNQPQHF
D gene: TRBD1
J gene: TRBJ1-5
clone size: few
V gene: TRBV7-9

CDR3 DNA: TGTGCCAGCAATAGACAGGGTGAGGGCTCCTACGAGCAGTACTTC
CDR3 protein: CASNRQGEGSYEQYF
D gene: TRBD1
J gene: TRBJ2-7
clone size: -
V gene: TRBV2

CDR3 DNA: TGTGCCAGCAGCCACGAGGGGGTCGGGGTGGAGACCCAGTACTTC
CDR3 protein: CASSHEGVGVETQYF
D gene: -
J gene: TRBJ2-5
clone size: -
V gene: TRBV13

CDR3 DNA: TGTGCCAGCAACATCCGGGACAGGGTTGACGAGCAGTACTTC
CDR3 protein: CASNIRDRVDEQYF
D gene: TRBD1
J gene: TRBJ2-7
clone size: few
V gene: TRBV13

CDR3 DNA: TGTGCCACCAGCAGATCCACGGACAGGGCAACTAATGAAAAACTGTTTTTT
CDR3 protein: CATSRSTDRATNEKLFF
D gene: TRBD1
J gene: TRBJ1-4
clone size: -
V gene: TRBV15

CDR3 DNA: TGTGCCAGCAGTGATGACAGGGGGTCCCACTACGAGCAGTACTTC
CDR3 protein: CASSDDRGSHYEQYF
D gene: TRBD1
J gene: TRBJ2-7
clone size: -
V gene: TRBV25-1

CDR3 DNA: TGCAGTGCTAGGGGACAGGGCCCGGATGGCTACACCTTC
CDR3 protein: CSARGQGPDGYTF
D gene: TRBD1
J gene: TRBJ1-2
clone size: few
V gene: TRBV20-1

CDR3 DNA: TGCAGTGCTAGATCCCGGGACAGGGCTGAAGATACGCAGTATTTT
CDR3 protein: CSARSRDRAEDTQYF
D gene: TRBD1
J gene: TRBJ2-3
clone size: -
V gene: TRBV20-1

CDR3 DNA: TGTGCCAGCAGCCCGAGGTGGGGCACCTACGAGCAGTACTTC
CDR3 protein: CASSPRWGTYEQYF
D gene: -
J gene: TRBJ2-7
clone size: -
V gene: TRBV11-2

CDR3 DNA: TGTGCCAGTAGTATTGTTGCGGGGACTGAAGCTTTCTTT
CDR3 protein: CASSIVAGTEAFF
D gene: -
J gene: TRBJ1-1
clone size: few
V gene: TRBV19

CDR3 DNA: TGTGCCAGCAGCTTGGTACTAGCATCCTACAATGAGCAGTTCTTC
CDR3 protein: CASSLVLASYNEQFF
D gene: -
J gene: TRBJ2-1
clone size: few
V gene: TRBV5-5

CDR3 DNA: TGTGCCAGCAGCTCGACGGCTGCGAGTGAGCAGTTCTTC
CDR3 protein: CASSSTAASEQFF
D gene: -
J gene: TRBJ2-1
clone size: -
V gene: TRBV7-3

CDR3 DNA: TGTGCCAGCAGCTTGAGCCCTCCGGTCACAGATACGCAGTATTTT
CDR3 protein: CASSLSPPVTDTQYF
D gene: -
J gene: TRBJ2-3
clone size: -
V gene: TRBV7-2

CDR3 DNA: TGTGCCAGCAGTCCAACCCAGACAGGGGGGGAGACCCAGTACTTC
CDR3 protein: CASSPTQTGGETQYF
D gene: TRBD1
J gene: TRBJ2-5
clone size: few
V gene: TRBV12-3/TRBV12-4

CDR3 DNA: TGCGCCAGCAGCCAAGACGACAGGTCTAATGAAAAACTGTTTTTT
CDR3 protein: CASSQDDRSNEKLFF
D gene: -
J gene: TRBJ1-4
clone size: -
V gene: TRBV4-3

CDR3 DNA: TGTGCCAGCAGTTCCCTGGGAGGTCGGAACACTGAAGCTTTCTTT
CDR3 protein: CASSSLGGRNTEAFF
D gene: -
J gene: TRBJ1-1
clone size: -
V gene: TRBV7-2

CDR3 DNA: TGTGCCAGCAGTGAAGCGACAGGGGGCAAAAACATTCAGTACTTC
CDR3 protein: CASSEATGGKNIQYF
D gene: TRBD1
J gene: TRBJ2-4
clone size: -
V gene: TRBV6-1

CDR3 DNA: TGTGCCACTAGGTTCGGCAGGGGGGTCTACGAGCAGTACTTC
CDR3 protein: CATRFGRGVYEQYF
D gene: -
J gene: TRBJ2-7
clone size: once
V gene: TRBV6-5

CDR3 DNA: TGTGCCAGCAGCTTCTTTTCTATGGGGGGTGGCTACACATTC
CDR3 protein: CASSFFSMGGGYTF
D gene: -
J gene: TRBJ1-2
clone size: -
V gene: TRBV5-5

CDR3 DNA: TGTGCCAGCAGTTACAGGGTAGTCACTGAAGCTTTCTTT
CDR3 protein: CASSYRVVTEAFF
D gene: -
J gene: TRBJ1-1
clone size: -
V gene: TRBV27

CDR3 DNA: TGTGCCAGCAGCACCCCGGGACCTTTGGGCAGGCTGTTTTTT
CDR3 protein: CASSTPGPLGRLFF
D gene: -
J gene: TRBJ1-4
clone size: -
V gene: TRBV3-1

CDR3 DNA: TGCGCCAGCAGAGGGAGTGCAACCTACGAGCAGTACTTC
CDR3 protein: CASRGSATYEQYF
D gene: -
J gene: TRBJ2-7
clone size: -
V gene: TRBV5-1

CDR3 DNA: TGTGCCAGCAGCCCCCGAAGTAATGAAAAACTGTTTTTT
CDR3 protein: CASSPRSNEKLFF
D gene: -
J gene: TRBJ1-4
clone size: -
V gene: TRBV6-6

CDR3 DNA: TGTGCCAGCAGCTTAGGTATGGGACAGGGATACGAGCAGTACTTC
CDR3 protein: CASSLGMGQGYEQYF
D gene: TRBD1
J gene: TRBJ2-7
clone size: -
V gene: TRBV7-2

CDR3 DNA: TGTGCCAGCTCACCCGGACAGGGGGCCGGAGAGACCCAGTACTTC
CDR3 protein: CASSPGQGAGETQYF
D gene: TRBD1
J gene: TRBJ2-5
clone size: -
V gene: TRBV18

CDR3 DNA: TGTGCCAGCAGCCCAGGTGGGAGTGGTTGGGAGCAGTACTTC
CDR3 protein: CASSPGGSGWEQYF
D gene: -
J gene: TRBJ2-7
clone size: -
V gene: TRBV12-3/TRBV12-4

CDR3 DNA: TGTGCCAGCAGCCCTAGTAGCGGACAGGGCTCGACGCAGTATTTT
CDR3 protein: CASSPSSGQGSTQYF
D gene: TRBD1
J gene: TRBJ2-3
clone size: -
V gene: TRBV7-2

CDR3 DNA: TGCAGTGCTAGTTCCCTAAACCGCACAGATACGCAGTATTTT
CDR3 protein: CSASSLNRTDTQYF
D gene: -
J gene: TRBJ2-3
clone size: few
V gene: TRBV20-1

CDR3 DNA: TGTGCCAGCAGCCAAGGGGTGGGACAGGGGTCACCCCTCCACTTT
CDR3 protein: CASSQGVGQGSPLHF
D gene: TRBD1
J gene: TRBJ1-6
clone size: -
V gene: TRBV3-1

CDR3 DNA: TGTGCCAGCAGCTCACAGGGTAAACGGAACTATGGCTACACCTTC
CDR3 protein: CASSSQGKRNYGYTF
D gene: -
J gene: TRBJ1-2
clone size: -
V gene: TRBV7-9

CDR3 DNA: TGTGCCAGCAGCCAAGGAAAGGGGTACTGGTCCTACGAGCAGTACTTC
CDR3 protein: CASSQGKGYWSYEQYF
D gene: -
J gene: TRBJ2-7
clone size: -
V gene: TRBV3-1

CDR3 DNA: TGTGCCAGCAGCCCCCTCCCAGCGTCATATTCCGGGGAGCTGTTTTTT
CDR3 protein: CASSPLPASYSGELFF
D gene: -
J gene: TRBJ2-2
clone size: -
V gene: TRBV5-6

CDR3 DNA: TGCAGTGCTAGTCGGCAGGGTAGCAATCAGCCCCAGCATTTT
CDR3 protein: CSASRQGSNQPQHF
D gene: -
J gene: TRBJ1-5
clone size: -
V gene: TRBV20-1

CDR3 DNA: TGTGCCAGCAGATTGAAACAGGGTTTATCCGTCTTT
CDR3 protein: CASRLKQGLSVF
D gene: -
J gene: TRBJ1-6
clone size: few
V gene: TRBV5-6

CDR3 DNA: TGTGCCAGCAAAGAGTTCGGGACTCCGGCCGGGGAGCTGTTTTTT
CDR3 protein: CASKEFGTPAGELFF
D gene: -
J gene: TRBJ2-2
clone size: few
V gene: TRBV7-9

CDR3 DNA: TGCGCCAGCAGCTTGCTGAACAGAGAGCAGTTCTTC
CDR3 protein: CASSLLNREQFF
D gene: -
J gene: TRBJ2-1
clone size: few
V gene: TRBV5-1

CDR3 DNA: TGTGCCAGCAGTTACGAGACAGTACTCTCTGGAAACACCATATATTTT
CDR3 protein: CASSYETVLSGNTIYF
D gene: -
J gene: TRBJ1-3
clone size: -
V gene: TRBV6-6

CDR3 DNA: TGTGCCAGCAGCCCTGGACTAGCGGGGCTCCCAGAGCAGTTCTTC
CDR3 protein: CASSPGLAGLPEQFF
D gene: TRBD2
J gene: TRBJ2-1
clone size: -
V gene: TRBV11-2

CDR3 DNA: TGCGCCAGCAGCTTGACGTCTGGGGTCAACACTGAAGCTTTCTTT
CDR3 protein: CASSLTSGVNTEAFF
D gene: -
J gene: TRBJ1-1
clone size: few
V gene: TRBV5-1

CDR3 DNA: TGTGCCAGCAGCTTAGGGGTTGGGGGACAGGGGGCTGTGAACACTGAAGCTTTCTTT
CDR3 protein: CASSLGVGGQGAVNTEAFF
D gene: TRBD1
J gene: TRBJ1-1
clone size: -
V gene: TRBV11-2

CDR3 DNA: TGTGCCAGCAGTTCCGGACTAGCCTTAAAACATTACAATGAGCAGTTCTTC
CDR3 protein: CASSSGLALKHYNEQFF
D gene: TRBD2
J gene: TRBJ2-1
clone size: few
V gene: TRBV6-2/TRBV6-3